The table lists the clone carrying this T cell receptor beta chain with a few counts. Assay: immunoSEQ multiplex PCR; the TCRdb copy retains only in-frame clones and omits some. The repertoire holds more than 5,000 clones, with around 69% as singletons. The data derive from a study of OX40 agonist ivuxolimab in advanced cancers. On the study more broadly: Dose-escalation patients were diagnosed with hepatocellular carcinoma, melanoma, renal cell cancer or head and neck cancer.

This TCR was sampled from an adult with an advanced solid tumor such as melanoma, head and neck, liver or kidney cancer. Sequenced material: CD4+ or CD8+ T cells sorted from blood, taken in a trial of the OX40 agonist ivuxolimab.

The CDR3 is CASSLEEAGFHEQFF. The CDR3 bases are TGTGCCAGCAGCTTAGAGGAGGCAGGGTTCCATGAGCAGTTCTTC. This chain joins TRBV7-9 and TRBJ2-1, with D perhaps TRBD1 or TRBD2 (5 bases each). Trimming shortened V by 1 base and J by 8 bases, and 15 bases separated the two germline ends. CDR3 length: 15 amino acids. Looked up from germline, CDR1 is SEHNR and CDR2 is FQNEAQ (reference sequence).